This T cell receptor (beta chain) was obtained from a study of cytomegalovirus exposure and HLA in healthy donors. Study observations and caveats: Within an earlier analysis, most TCR beta V segments proved productive either about 90% or about 30% of the time.

The table lists this clone with many counts. The antigen remains undetermined. CDR1 is SNHLY and CDR2 is FYNNEI in the germline V gene. The CDR3 runs to 13 residues. V lost 8 bases to trimming and J lost 8 bases; unmatched junction nucleotides: 10. The PCR had 60 Vbeta and 13 Jbeta primers. The table came from immunoSEQ multiplex PCR; TCRdb's copy has only in-frame clones and leaves some out. The repertoire holds around 140,000 clones, with around 78% as singletons. The gene calls are TRBV2 and TRBJ2-3; 7 bases line up with TRBD2. The sequencing input was PBMCs. The origin of this receptor is a woman aged 18-29 years in good health and CMV-seropositive. The CDR3 region has the DNA TGTGCCAGCGGGCTAGCGGTAATGGGTACGCAGTATTTT. As protein: CASGLAVMGTQYF.